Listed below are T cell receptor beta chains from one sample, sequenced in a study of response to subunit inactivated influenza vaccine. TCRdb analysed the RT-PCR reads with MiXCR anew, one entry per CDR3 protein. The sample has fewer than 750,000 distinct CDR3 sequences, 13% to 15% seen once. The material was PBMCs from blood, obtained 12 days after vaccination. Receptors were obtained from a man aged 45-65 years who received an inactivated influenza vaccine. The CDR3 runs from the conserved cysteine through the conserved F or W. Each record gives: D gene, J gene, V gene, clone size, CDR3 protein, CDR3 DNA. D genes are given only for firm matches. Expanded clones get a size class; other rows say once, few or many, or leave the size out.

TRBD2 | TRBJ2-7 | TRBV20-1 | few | CSARERGGLEQYF | TGCAGTGCTAGAGAGCGGGGGGGCCTCGAGCAGTACTTC
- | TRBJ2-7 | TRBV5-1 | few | CASSLGFSGTVAYEQYF | TGCGCCAGCAGCTTGGGCTTCTCCGGGACGGTAGCCTACGAGCAGTACTTC
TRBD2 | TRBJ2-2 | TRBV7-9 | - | CASSLGLARGTGELFF | TGTGCCAGCAGCTTGGGACTAGCGAGGGGCACCGGGGAGCTGTTTTTT
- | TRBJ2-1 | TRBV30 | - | CAWTDRNSYNEQFF | TGTGCCTGGACTGACCGAAACTCCTACAATGAGCAGTTCTTC
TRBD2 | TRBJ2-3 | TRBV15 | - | CATSRDPAGGGDTQYF | TGTGCCACCAGCAGAGATCCAGCGGGAGGTGGAGATACGCAGTATTTT
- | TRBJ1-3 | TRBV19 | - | CASMPQMFFTSSGNTIYF | TGTGCCAGTATGCCCCAGATGTTCTTCACAAGCTCTGGAAACACCATATATTTT
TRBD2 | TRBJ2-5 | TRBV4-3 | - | CASSQVHRAGGVETQYF | TGCGCCAGCAGCCAAGTACATCGAGCGGGGGGTGTTGAGACCCAGTACTTC
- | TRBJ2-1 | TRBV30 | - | CAWKYKVGQFF | TGTGCCTGGAAGTATAAAGTGGGACAGTTCTTC
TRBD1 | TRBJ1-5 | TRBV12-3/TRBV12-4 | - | CASSVGQGHQPQHF | TGTGCCAGCAGTGTCGGACAGGGCCATCAGCCCCAGCATTTT
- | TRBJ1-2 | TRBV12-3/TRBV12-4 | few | CASSPGGIYGYTF | TGTGCCAGCAGCCCGGGGGGGATCTATGGCTACACCTTC